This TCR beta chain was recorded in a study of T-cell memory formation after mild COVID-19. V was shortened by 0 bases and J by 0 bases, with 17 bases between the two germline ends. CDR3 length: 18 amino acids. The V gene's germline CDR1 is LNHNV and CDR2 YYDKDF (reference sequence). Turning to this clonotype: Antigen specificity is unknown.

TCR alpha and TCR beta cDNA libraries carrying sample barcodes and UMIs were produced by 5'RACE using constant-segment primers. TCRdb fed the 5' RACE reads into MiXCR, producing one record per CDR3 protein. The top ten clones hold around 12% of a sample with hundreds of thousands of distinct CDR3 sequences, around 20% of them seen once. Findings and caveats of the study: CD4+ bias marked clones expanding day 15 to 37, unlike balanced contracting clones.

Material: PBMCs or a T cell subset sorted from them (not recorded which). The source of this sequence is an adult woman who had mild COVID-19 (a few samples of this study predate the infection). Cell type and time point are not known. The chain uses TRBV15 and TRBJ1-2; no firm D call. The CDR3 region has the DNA TGTGCCACCAGCAGAGATCCCCCATCCTCTAATACTAACTATGGCTACACCTTC. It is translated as CATSRDPPSSNTNYGYTF.